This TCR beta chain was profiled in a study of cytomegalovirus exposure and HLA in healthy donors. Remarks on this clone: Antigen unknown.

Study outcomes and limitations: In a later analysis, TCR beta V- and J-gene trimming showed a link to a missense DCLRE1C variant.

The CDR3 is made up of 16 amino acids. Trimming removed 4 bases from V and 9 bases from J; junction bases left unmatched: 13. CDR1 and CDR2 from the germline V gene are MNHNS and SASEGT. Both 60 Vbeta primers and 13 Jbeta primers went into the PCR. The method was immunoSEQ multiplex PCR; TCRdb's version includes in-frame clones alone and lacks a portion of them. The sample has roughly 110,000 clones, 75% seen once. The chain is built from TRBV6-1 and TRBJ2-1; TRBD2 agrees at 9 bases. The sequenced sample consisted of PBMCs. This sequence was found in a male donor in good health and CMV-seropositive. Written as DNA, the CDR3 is TGTGCCAGCAGTGTAACCCGGGTAGCGGGAGTGGGTGAGCAGTTCTTC. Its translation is CASSVTRVAGVGEQFF.